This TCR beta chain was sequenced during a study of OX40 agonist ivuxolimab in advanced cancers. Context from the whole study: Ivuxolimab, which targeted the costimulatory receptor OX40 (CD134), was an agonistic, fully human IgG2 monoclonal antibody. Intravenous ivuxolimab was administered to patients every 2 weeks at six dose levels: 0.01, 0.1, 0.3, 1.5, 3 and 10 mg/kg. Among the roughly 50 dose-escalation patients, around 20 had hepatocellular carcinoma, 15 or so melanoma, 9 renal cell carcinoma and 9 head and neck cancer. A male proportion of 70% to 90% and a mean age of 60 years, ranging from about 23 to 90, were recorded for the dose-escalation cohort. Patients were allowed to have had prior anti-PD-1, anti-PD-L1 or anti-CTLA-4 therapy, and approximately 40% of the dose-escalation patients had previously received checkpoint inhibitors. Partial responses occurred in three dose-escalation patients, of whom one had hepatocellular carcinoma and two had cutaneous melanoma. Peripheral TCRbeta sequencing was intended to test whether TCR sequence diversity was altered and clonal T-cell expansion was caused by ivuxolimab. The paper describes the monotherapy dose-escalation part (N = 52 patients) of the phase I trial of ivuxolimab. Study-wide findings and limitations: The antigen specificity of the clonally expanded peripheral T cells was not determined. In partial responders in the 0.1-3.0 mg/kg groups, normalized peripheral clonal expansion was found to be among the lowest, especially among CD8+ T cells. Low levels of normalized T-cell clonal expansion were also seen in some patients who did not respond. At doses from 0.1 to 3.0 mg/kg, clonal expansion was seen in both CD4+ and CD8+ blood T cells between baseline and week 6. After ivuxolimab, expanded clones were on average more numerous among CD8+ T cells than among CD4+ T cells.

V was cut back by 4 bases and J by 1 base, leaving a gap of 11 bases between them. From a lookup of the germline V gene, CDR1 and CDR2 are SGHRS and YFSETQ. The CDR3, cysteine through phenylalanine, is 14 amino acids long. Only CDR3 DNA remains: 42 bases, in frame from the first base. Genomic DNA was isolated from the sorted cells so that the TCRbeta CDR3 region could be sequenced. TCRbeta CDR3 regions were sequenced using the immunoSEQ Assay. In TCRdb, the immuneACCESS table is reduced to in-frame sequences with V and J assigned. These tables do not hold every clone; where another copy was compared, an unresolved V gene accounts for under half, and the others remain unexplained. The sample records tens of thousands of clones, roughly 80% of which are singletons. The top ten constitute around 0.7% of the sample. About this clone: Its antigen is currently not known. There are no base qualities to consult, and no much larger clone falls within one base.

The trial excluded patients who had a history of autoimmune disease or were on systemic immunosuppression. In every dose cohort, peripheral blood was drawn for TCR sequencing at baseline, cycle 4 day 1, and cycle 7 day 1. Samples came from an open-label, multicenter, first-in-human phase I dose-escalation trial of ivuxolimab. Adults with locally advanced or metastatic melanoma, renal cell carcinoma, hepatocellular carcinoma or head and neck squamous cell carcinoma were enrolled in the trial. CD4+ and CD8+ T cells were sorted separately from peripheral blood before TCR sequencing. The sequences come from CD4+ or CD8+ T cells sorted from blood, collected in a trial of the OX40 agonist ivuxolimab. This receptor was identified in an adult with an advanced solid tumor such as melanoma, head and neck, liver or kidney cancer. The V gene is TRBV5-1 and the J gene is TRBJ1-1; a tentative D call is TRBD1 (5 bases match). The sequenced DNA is TGCGCCAGCAGCGATGGGGCGGGGAACACTGAAGCTTTCTTT. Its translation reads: CASSDGAGNTEAFF.